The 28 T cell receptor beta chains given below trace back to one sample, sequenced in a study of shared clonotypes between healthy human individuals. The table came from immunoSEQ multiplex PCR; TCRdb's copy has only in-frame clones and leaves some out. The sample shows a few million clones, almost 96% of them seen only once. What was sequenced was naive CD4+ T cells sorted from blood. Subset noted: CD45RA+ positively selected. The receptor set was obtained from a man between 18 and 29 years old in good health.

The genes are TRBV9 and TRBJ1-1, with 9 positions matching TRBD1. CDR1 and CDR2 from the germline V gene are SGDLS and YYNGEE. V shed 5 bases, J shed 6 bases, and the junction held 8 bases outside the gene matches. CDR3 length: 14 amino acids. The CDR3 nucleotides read TGTGCCAGCAGTGCCAAAGGACAGGGGCCTGAAGCTTTCTTT. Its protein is CASSAKGQGPEAFF.

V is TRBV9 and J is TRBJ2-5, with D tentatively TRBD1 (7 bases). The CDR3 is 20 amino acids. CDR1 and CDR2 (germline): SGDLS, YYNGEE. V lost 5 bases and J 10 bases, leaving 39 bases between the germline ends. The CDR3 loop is CASSRDPRTGDSTSRGGQYF. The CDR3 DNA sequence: TGTGCCAGCAGTCGAGACCCCCGGACAGGAGATTCGACATCCCGGGGAGGCCAGTACTTC.

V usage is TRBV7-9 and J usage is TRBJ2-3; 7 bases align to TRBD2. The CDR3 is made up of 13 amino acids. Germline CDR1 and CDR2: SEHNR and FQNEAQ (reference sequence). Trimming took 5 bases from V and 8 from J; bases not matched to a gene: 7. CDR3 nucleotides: TGTGCCAGCAGCCCGAGGGTAGCGGGTACGCAGTATTTT. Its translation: CASSPRVAGTQYF.

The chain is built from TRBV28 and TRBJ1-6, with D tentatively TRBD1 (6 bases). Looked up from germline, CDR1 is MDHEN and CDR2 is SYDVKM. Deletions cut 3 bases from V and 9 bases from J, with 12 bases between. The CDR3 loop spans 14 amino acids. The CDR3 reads CASSFSGVGSPLHF. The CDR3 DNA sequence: TGTGCCAGCAGTTTTTCAGGGGTAGGTTCACCCCTCCACTTT.

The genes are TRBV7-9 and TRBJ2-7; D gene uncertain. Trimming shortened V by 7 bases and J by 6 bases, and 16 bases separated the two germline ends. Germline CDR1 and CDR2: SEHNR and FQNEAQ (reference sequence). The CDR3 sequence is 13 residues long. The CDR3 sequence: CASTKGNLFEQYF. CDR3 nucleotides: TGTGCCAGCACCAAGGGCAATTTGTTCGAGCAGTACTTC.

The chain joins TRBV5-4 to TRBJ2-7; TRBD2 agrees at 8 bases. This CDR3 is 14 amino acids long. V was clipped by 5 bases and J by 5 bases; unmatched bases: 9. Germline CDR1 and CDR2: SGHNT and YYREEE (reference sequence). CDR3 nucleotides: TGTGCCAGCAGGGGTCCGACTAGCGTTCACGAGCAGTACTTC. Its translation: CASRGPTSVHEQYF.

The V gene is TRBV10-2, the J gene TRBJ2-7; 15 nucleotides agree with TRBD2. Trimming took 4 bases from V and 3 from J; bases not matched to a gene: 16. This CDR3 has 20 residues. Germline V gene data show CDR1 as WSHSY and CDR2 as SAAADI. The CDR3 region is CASSGSSTGLAGGQYYEQYF. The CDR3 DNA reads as TGCGCCAGCAGTGGAAGCTCAACGGGACTAGCGGGGGGCCAGTACTACGAGCAGTACTTC.

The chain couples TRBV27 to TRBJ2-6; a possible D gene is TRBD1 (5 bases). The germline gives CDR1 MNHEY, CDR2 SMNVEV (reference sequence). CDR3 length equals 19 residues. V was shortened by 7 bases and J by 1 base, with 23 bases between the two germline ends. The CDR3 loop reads CASKGSSSPTASGANVLTF. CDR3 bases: TGTGCCAGCAAAGGAAGTTCATCACCGACAGCTTCTGGGGCCAACGTCCTGACTTTC. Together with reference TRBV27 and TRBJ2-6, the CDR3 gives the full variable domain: EAQVTQNPRYLITVTGKKLTVTCSQNMNHEYMSWYRQDPGLGLRQIYYSMNVEVTDKGDVPEGYKVSRKEKRNFPLILESPSPNQTSLYFCASKGSSSPTASGANVLTFGAGSRLTVL.

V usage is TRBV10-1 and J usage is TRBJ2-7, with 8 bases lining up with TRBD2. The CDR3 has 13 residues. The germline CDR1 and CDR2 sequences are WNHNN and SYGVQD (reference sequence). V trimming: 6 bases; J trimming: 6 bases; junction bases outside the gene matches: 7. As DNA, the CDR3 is TGCGCCAGCAGCGAAGCGGGAGCACGCGAGCAGTACTTC. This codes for CASSEAGAREQYF.

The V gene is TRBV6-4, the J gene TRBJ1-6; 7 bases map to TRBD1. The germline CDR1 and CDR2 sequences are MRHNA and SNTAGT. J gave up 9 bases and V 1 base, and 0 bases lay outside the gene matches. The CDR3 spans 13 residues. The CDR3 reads CASSDYRGSPLHF. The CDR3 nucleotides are TGTGCCAGCAGTGACTACAGGGGTTCACCCCTCCACTTT.

CDR3 protein: CASSLTGTVDSNTIYF. CDR3 DNA: TGCGCCAGCAGCTTGACCGGGACCGTTGATTCAAACACCATATATTTT. The chain carries TRBV5-1 and TRBJ1-3; possible D gene TRBD1, 5 bases. The CDR3 is 16 amino acids. Germline-derived CDR1 and CDR2 are SGHRS and YFSETQ. V lost 1 base, J lost 6 bases, and 17 bases lay in between.

The CDR3 sequence: CASSKRGNTGTLINQPQHF. The CDR3 coding sequence is TGTGCCAGCAGCAAACGGGGTAACACAGGGACCTTAATCAATCAGCCCCAGCATTTT. This chain connects TRBV21-1 to TRBJ1-5; TRBD1, the D gene given by the table, was not confirmed from the DNA. TRBV21-1 is given as a pseudogene. The length of the CDR3 is 19 residues.

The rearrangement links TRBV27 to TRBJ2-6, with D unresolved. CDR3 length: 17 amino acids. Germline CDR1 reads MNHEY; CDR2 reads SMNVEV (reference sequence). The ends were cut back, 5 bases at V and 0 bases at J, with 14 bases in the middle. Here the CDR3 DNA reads TGTGCCAGCAGTCTGGGCCTATTGGGCTCTGGGGCCAACGTCCTGACTTTC. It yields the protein CASSLGLLGSGANVLTF.

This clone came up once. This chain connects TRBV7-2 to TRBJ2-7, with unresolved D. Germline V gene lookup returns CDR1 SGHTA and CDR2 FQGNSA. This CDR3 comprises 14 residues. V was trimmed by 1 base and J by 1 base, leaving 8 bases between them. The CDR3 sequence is CASSLGISSYEQYF. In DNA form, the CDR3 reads TGTGCCAGCAGCTTAGGGATCTCGTCCTACGAGCAGTACTTC.

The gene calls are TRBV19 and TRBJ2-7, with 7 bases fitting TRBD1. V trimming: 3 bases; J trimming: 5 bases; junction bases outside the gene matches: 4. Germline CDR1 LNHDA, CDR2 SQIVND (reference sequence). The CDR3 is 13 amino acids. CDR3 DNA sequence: TGTGCCAGTAGTATCATCAGGGGGAACGAGCAGTACTTC. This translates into CASSIIRGNEQYF.

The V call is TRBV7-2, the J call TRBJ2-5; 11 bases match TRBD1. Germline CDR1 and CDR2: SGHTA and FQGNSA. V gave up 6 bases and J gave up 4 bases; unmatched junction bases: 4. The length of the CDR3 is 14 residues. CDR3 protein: CASRRTGGTETQYF. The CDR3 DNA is TGTGCCAGCAGGCGGACAGGGGGCACAGAGACCCAGTACTTC.

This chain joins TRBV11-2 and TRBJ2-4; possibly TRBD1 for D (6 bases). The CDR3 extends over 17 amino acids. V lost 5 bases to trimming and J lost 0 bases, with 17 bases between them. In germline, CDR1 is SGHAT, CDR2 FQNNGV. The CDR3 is CASSLIQGSLAKNIQYF. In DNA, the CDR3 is TGTGCCAGCAGCCTCATACAGGGTTCTCTAGCCAAAAACATTCAGTACTTC.

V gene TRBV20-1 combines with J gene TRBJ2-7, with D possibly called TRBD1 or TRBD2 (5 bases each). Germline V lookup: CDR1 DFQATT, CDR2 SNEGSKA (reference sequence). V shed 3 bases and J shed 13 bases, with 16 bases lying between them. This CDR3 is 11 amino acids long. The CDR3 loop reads CSASSGARLYF. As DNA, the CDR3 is TGCAGTGCTAGCTCCGGGGCACGGCTTTACTTC.

The CDR3 DNA follows: TGTGCCAGCAGCTCGGGACTCATCAACGGGCAGTACTTC. As protein: CASSSGLINGQYF. The V gene is TRBV5-6, the J gene TRBJ2-7, with D possibly matching TRBD2 (6 bases). This CDR3 has 13 residues. Between the trimmed V and J ends, which lost 3 bases and 9 bases, there was a span of 16 bases. Germline CDR1 reads SGHDT; CDR2 reads YYEEEE.

The CDR3 DNA follows: TGTGCCAGCAGTCCGACTAGCGGGGTAGGGAATGAGCAGTTCTTC. It specifies CASSPTSGVGNEQFF. The chain combines TRBV6-6 with TRBJ2-1; 11 bases are a match to TRBD2. The J segment lost 7 bases and the V segment lost 5 bases, leaving 7 bases of the junction unmatched. CDR1 is MNHNY, CDR2 SVGAGI, per germline (reference sequence). The CDR3 contains 15 residues.

CDR3 amino acids: CASSLRMGYEQYF. CDR3 sequence (DNA): TGCGCCAGCAGCTTGAGGATGGGTTACGAGCAGTACTTC. V gene TRBV5-1 combines with J gene TRBJ2-7; D is uncertain. The CDR3 has 13 residues. Germline loops: CDR1 SGHRS, CDR2 YFSETQ. Deletions cut 1 base from V and 4 bases from J, with 9 bases between.

The CDR3 is CASSPPAFSGNTIYF. CDR3 nucleotides: TGTGCCAGCTCACCACCGGCGTTCTCTGGAAACACCATATATTTT. The V and J genes are TRBV18 and TRBJ1-3; D unclear. The length of the CDR3 is 15 residues. The ends were cut back, 0 bases at V and 0 bases at J, with 6 bases in the middle. Germline values: CDR1 KGHSH, CDR2 LQKENI.

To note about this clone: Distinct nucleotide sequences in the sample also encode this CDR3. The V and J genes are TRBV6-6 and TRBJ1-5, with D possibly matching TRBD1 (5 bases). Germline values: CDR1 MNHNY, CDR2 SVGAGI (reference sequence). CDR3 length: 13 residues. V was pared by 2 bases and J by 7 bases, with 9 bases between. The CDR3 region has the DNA TGTGCCAGCAGTTACGGCAGGGACCAGCCCCAGCATTTT. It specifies CASSYGRDQPQHF.

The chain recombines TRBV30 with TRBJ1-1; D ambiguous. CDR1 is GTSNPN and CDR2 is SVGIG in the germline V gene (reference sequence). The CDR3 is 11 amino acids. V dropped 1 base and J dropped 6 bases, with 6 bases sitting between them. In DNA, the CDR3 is TGTGCCTGGAGTGATCCCGCTGAAGCTTTCTTT. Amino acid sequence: CAWSDPAEAFF.

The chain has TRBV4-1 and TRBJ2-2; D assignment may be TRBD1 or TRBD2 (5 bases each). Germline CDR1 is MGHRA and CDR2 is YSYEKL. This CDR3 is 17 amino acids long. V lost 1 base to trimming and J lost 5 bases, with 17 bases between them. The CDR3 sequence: CASSQGFRGLGTGELFF. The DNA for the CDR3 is TGCGCCAGCAGCCAAGGATTCCGGGGCCTGGGGACCGGGGAGCTGTTTTTT.

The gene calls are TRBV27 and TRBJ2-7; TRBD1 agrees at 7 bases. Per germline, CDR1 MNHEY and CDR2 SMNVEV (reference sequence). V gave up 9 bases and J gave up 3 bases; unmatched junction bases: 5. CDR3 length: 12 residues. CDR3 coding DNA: TGTGCCAGTAGAGGGACAGTCTACGAGCAGTACTTC. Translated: CASRGTVYEQYF.

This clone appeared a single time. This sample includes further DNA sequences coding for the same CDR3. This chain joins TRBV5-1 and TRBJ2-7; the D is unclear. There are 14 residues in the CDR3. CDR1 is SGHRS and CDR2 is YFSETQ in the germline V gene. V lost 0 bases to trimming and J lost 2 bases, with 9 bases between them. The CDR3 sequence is CASSLEGSAYEQYF. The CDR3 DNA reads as TGCGCCAGCAGCTTGGAAGGGTCGGCCTACGAGCAGTACTTC.

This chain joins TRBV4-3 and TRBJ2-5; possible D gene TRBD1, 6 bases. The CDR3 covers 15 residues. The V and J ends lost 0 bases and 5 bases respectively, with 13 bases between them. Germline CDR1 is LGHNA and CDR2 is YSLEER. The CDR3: CASSQDNGRGETQYF. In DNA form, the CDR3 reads TGCGCCAGCAGCCAAGATAACGGAAGGGGGGAGACCCAGTACTTC.